These 26 T cell receptor beta chains were all obtained from the same sample, sequenced in a study of T-cell memory formation after mild COVID-19. TCRdb analysed the 5' RACE reads with MiXCR anew, one entry per CDR3 protein. The repertoire includes 150,000 to 200,000 distinct CDR3 sequences, roughly 30% of them detected once, and around 12% sits in the top ten. Sequenced material: PBMCs or a T cell subset sorted from them (not recorded which). All receptors derive from an adult woman who had mild COVID-19 (a few samples of this study predate the infection). Cell type and time point are not known.

This clonotype was seen a few times. The V and J genes are TRBV18 and TRBJ1-1, with D perhaps matching TRBD1 (5 bases). There are 16 residues in the CDR3. Germline CDR1 and CDR2: KGHSH and LQKENI. Trimming shortened V by 0 bases and J by 4 bases, and 15 bases separated the two germline ends. The CDR3 sequence is CASSPPGAGIGTEAFF. The DNA of the CDR3 is TGTGCCAGCTCACCACCAGGGGCTGGGATCGGCACTGAAGCTTTCTTT.

This clonotype was observed a handful of times. The chain carries TRBV6-5 and TRBJ2-5; the D call may be TRBD1 or TRBD2 (5 bases each). Germline loops: CDR1 MNHEY, CDR2 SVGAGI. This CDR3 comprises 13 residues. V lost 4 bases and J lost 4, with 10 bases in between. DNA for the CDR3: TGTGCCAGCAGTTTGGGGGATAGAGAGACCCAGTACTTC. Encoded protein: CASSLGDRETQYF.

The rearrangement uses TRBV20-1 and TRBJ1-1; TRBD1 might be the D (6 bases). This CDR3 is built from 13 residues. V was cut by 6 bases and J by 1 base, with 12 bases left in between. CDR1 and CDR2 (germline): DFQATT, SNEGSKA (reference sequence). The CDR3 DNA follows: TGCAGTGCCCCCGGGACAAGGAACACTGAAGCTTTCTTT. As protein: CSAPGTRNTEAFF.

This rearrangement joins TRBV12-3 or TRBV12-4 to TRBJ1-4; no clear D gene. The V and J ends lost 6 bases and 8 bases respectively, with 10 bases between them. This CDR3 spans 12 amino acids. CDR3 DNA sequence: TGTGCCAGCAGCTTGACACTAGAAAAACTGTTTTTT. This sequence encodes CASSLTLEKLFF.

The chain employs TRBV20-1 and TRBJ1-2; D is unresolved. The V and J ends lost 6 bases and 3 bases respectively, with 14 bases between them. The germline V gene has CDR1 DFQATT and CDR2 SNEGSKA (reference sequence). This CDR3 region has 13 residues. CDR3 protein: CSAFGRADYGYTF. DNA of the CDR3: TGCAGTGCCTTCGGTAGGGCCGACTATGGCTACACCTTC.

The sample holds a few counts of this clonotype. The chain carries TRBV20-1 and TRBJ2-5; tentative D call: TRBD2 (6 bases). The CDR3 is 13 residues long. The germline V and J ends were trimmed by 6 bases and 2 bases, with 13 bases remaining between them. CDR1 is DFQATT, CDR2 SNEGSKA, per germline (reference sequence). Here the CDR3 reads CSAPRLEQETQYF. The CDR3 DNA reads TGCAGTGCACCTAGACTAGAGCAAGAGACCCAGTACTTC.

This clonotype showed up just a few times. The V call is TRBV9, the J call TRBJ1-2; maybe TRBD1 (5 bases). V lost 4 bases and J lost 4, with 17 bases in between. This CDR3 contains 15 residues. Germline CDR1 reads SGDLS; CDR2 reads YYNGEE. CDR3 nucleotides: TGTGCCAGCAGCCCCGACAGCGCCTCCCTCTATGGCTACACCTTC. This codes for CASSPDSASLYGYTF.

The genes are TRBV5-1 and TRBJ1-1; 7 bases line up with TRBD1. Looked up from germline, CDR1 is SGHRS and CDR2 is YFSETQ. The CDR3 runs to 17 residues. The trim removed 2 bases at V and 2 bases at J, leaving 12 bases unmatched. CDR3 in DNA: TGCGCCAGCAGCTTAAGGCAGGGAGGAGGGGGCAACACTGAAGCTTTCTTT. This sequence encodes CASSLRQGGGGNTEAFF.

This chain joins TRBV5-5 and TRBJ1-4; TRBD1 matches at 7 bases. Germline V lookup: CDR1 SGHKS, CDR2 YYEKEE (reference sequence). Germline trimming cut 5 bases from V and 5 bases from J; bases unmatched to any gene: 9. The CDR3 runs 15 residues. CDR3 nucleotides: TGTGCCAGCAGATTTAGGACAGGAGGGAATGAAAAACTGTTTTTT. Translated, it gives CASRFRTGGNEKLFF.

The chain links TRBV11-3 to TRBJ2-2, with D possibly TRBD2 on 6 matching bases. Trimming shortened V by 6 bases and J by 6 bases, and 17 bases separated the two germline ends. The CDR3 extends over 15 amino acids. Germline assignment: CDR1 SGHNT and CDR2 YENEEA. The CDR3 sequence: CASRQIHPGAGELFF. In nucleotides, the CDR3 is TGTGCCAGCAGACAGATTCACCCGGGGGCCGGGGAGCTGTTTTTT.

A few counts support this clonotype. The chain is built from TRBV6-5 and TRBJ1-1; no clear D. The germline gives CDR1 MNHEY, CDR2 SVGAGI. This CDR3 comprises 12 residues. V lost 6 bases, J lost 8 bases, and 13 bases lay in between. CDR3 coding DNA: TGTGCCAGCAGCCCTAGCGATGAGGAAGCTTTCTTT. This translates into CASSPSDEEAFF.

This sequence joins TRBV18 and TRBJ1-1; no definite D call. V dropped 5 bases and J dropped 1 base, with 8 bases sitting between them. Germline V gene lookup returns CDR1 KGHSH and CDR2 LQKENI. This CDR3 has 13 residues. The CDR3 sequence is CASSSQKNTEAFF. CDR3 DNA: TGTGCCAGCTCATCACAGAAGAACACTGAAGCTTTCTTT.

Within the sample, this clonotype is medium-sized. The V call is TRBV20-1, the J call TRBJ2-1; possibly TRBD2 for D (5 bases). Germline assignment: CDR1 DFQATT and CDR2 SNEGSKA (reference sequence). The length of the CDR3 is 13 residues. V lost 1 base to trimming and J lost 10 bases, with 14 bases between them. CDR3 amino acids: CSARGTLAGEQFF. As DNA, the CDR3 is TGCAGTGCTAGAGGGACTCTTGCTGGAGAGCAGTTCTTC.

V and J are TRBV2 and TRBJ1-6; D gene unclear. V was shortened by 7 bases and J by 8 bases, with 6 bases between the two germline ends. The CDR3 has 11 residues. From germline, CDR1 is SNHLY and CDR2 FYNNEI. The CDR3 protein is CASKGDSPLHF. The CDR3 bases are TGTGCCAGCAAGGGTGATTCACCCCTCCACTTT.

This clonotype has a handful of counts. The genes are TRBV24-1 and TRBJ1-1; no clear D. V lost 0 bases to trimming and J lost 2 bases, with 0 bases between them. This CDR3 comprises 12 residues. Germline lookup yields CDR1 KGHDR and CDR2 SFDVKD. The CDR3 sequence: CATSDLNTEAFF. The CDR3 nucleotides read TGTGCCACCAGTGATTTGAACACTGAAGCTTTCTTT.

V gene TRBV18 combines with J gene TRBJ1-1; D is unresolved. Germline CDR1 is KGHSH and CDR2 is LQKENI. The CDR3 runs to 13 residues. Trimming shortened V by 5 bases and J by 10 bases, and 17 bases separated the two germline ends. The CDR3 loop reads CASSASGDLGAFF. The DNA of the CDR3 is TGTGCCAGCTCAGCAAGCGGTGATCTAGGAGCTTTCTTT.

This clonotype was picked up a small number of times. The chain has TRBV27 and TRBJ1-5; possible D gene TRBD1, 5 bases. This CDR3 has 14 amino acids. Trimming removed 5 bases at V and 3 bases at J, with 11 bases between. Germline CDR1 is MNHEY and CDR2 is SMNVEV (reference sequence). The CDR3 nucleotides read TGTGCCAGCAGTCCTTACAGGTCCAATCAGCCCCAGCATTTT. Its protein product is CASSPYRSNQPQHF.

In its sample, this clonotype was seen a few times. This sequence joins TRBV20-1 and TRBJ2-1; D remains unclear. Germline V lookup: CDR1 DFQATT, CDR2 SNEGSKA (reference sequence). Deletions cut 6 bases from V and 5 bases from J, with 17 bases between. CDR3 length equals 14 residues. The CDR3 DNA follows: TGCAGTGCCCGAAAAGGCCCAGATGACAATGAGCAGTTCTTC. Translated, it gives CSARKGPDDNEQFF.

A few counts support this clonotype. The V gene is TRBV29-1, the J gene TRBJ2-4; a weak D match, TRBD2 (5 bases). Trimming took off 1 base at V and 0 bases at J, with 22 bases between the two ends. Germline CDR1 SQVTM, CDR2 ANQGSEA. CDR3 length: 19 amino acids. This chain's CDR3 is CSVEVWEYLTNLAKNIQYF. CDR3 sequence (DNA): TGCAGCGTTGAAGTATGGGAGTACCTCACAAACCTAGCCAAAAACATTCAGTACTTC.

The table lists this clonotype with a few counts. The V gene is TRBV25-1, the J gene TRBJ2-7; D may be TRBD2 (6 bases). Between the trimmed V and J ends, which lost 2 bases and 1 base, there was a span of 15 bases. This CDR3 contains 16 residues. The germline V gene encodes CDR1 MGHDK and CDR2 SYGVNS. The CDR3 nucleotides are TGTGCCAGCAGTGAACAAAGCGGGTTCACATCCTACGAGCAGTACTTC. Residues: CASSEQSGFTSYEQYF.

This clonotype was observed at least ten times. This chain links TRBV4-1 with TRBJ2-4, with D perhaps given as TRBD1 or TRBD2 (5 bases each). The germline gives CDR1 MGHRA, CDR2 YSYEKL. CDR3 size: 14 residues. The V end lost 0 bases, the J end lost 9 bases, and 12 bases lay between the germline ends. CDR3 loop: CASSQESTGGIQYF. The CDR3 coding sequence is TGCGCCAGCAGCCAAGAGTCCACTGGGGGCATTCAGTACTTC.

CDR3 amino acids: CASSRAGSYSYEQYF. CDR3 bases: TGTGCCAGCAGTCGGGCGGGGAGCTACTCCTACGAGCAGTACTTC. The chain recombines TRBV6-2 or TRBV6-3 with TRBJ2-7; the D gene is possibly TRBD2 (6 bases). The CDR3 consists of 15 residues. Deletions cut 5 bases from V and 0 bases from J, with 14 bases between. Germline CDR1 and CDR2: MNHEY and SVGEGT.

This clonotype was observed a handful of times. The V call is TRBV18, the J call TRBJ1-1, with D uncertain. CDR1 KGHSH and CDR2 LQKENI come from the germline V gene. V was cut by 4 bases and J by 0 bases, with 9 bases left in between. The CDR3 covers 14 residues. DNA for the CDR3: TGTGCCAGCTCACTGACGGATATGAACACTGAAGCTTTCTTT. The encoded protein is CASSLTDMNTEAFF.

This clonotype appeared a few times. The V call is TRBV2, the J call TRBJ2-7; 8 nucleotides line up with TRBD1. Germline V gene data show CDR1 as SNHLY and CDR2 as FYNNEI. With V trimmed by 6 bases and J by 2 bases, 6 bases remained unmatched. This CDR3 spans 14 amino acids. CDR3 in amino acids: CASRKAGGAYEQYF. Written as DNA, the CDR3 is TGTGCCAGCAGAAAGGCAGGGGGCGCCTACGAGCAGTACTTC.

J is TRBJ2-2 and V is TRBV3-1; D gene uncertain. V lost 3 bases, J lost 3 bases, and 11 bases lay in between. Germline-derived CDR1 and CDR2 are LGHDT and YNNKEL (reference sequence). The CDR3 runs to 15 residues. The DNA of the CDR3 is TGTGCCAGCAGCCATCGCTCTCGACACACCGGGGAGCTGTTTTTT. Residues: CASSHRSRHTGELFF.

Many counts were recorded for this clonotype. The genes are TRBV7-8 and TRBJ1-2; D remains ambiguous. The V end lost 2 bases, the J end lost 6 bases, and 19 bases lay between the germline ends. There are 16 residues in the CDR3. Germline loops: CDR1 SGHVS, CDR2 FQNEAQ. CDR3 residues: CASSLISRGSGDGYTF. The CDR3 region has the DNA TGTGCCAGCAGCTTAATATCTAGAGGGTCGGGTGATGGCTACACCTTC.